This T cell receptor beta chain was obtained from a study of blood T cell repertoires in COVID-19. This CDR3 is 13 amino acids long. Trimming left V 7 bases short and J 2 bases short, with 6 bases between. Germline V gene lookup returns CDR1 MNHEY and CDR2 SVGAGI. Here immunoSEQ multiplex PCR was the method, and the copy in TCRdb shows in-frame clones only, minus some. The sample holds 200,000 to 250,000 clones, 80% to 90% seen once. The clonotype comes from a young woman in a cohort exposed to, infected with or recovered from COVID-19 (not recorded which). Sequencing was carried out using PBMCs or T cells enriched from blood (not recorded which). The gene calls are TRBV6-5 and TRBJ1-6; the D is unclear. CDR3 sequence reads: CASMGAYNSPLHF. The CDR3 nucleotides are TGTGCCAGCATGGGAGCCTATAATTCACCCCTCCACTTT.